Sequencing of this T cell receptor beta chain was carried out in a study of response to subunit inactivated influenza vaccine. TCRdb processed the RT-PCR reads anew with MiXCR; each CDR3 protein has one entry. The sample includes 500,000 to 700,000 distinct CDR3 sequences, 20% to 25% of them seen just once. J was trimmed by 5 bases and V by 4 bases; bases with no gene match: 9. Germline V lookup: CDR1 SGDLS, CDR2 YYNGEE. The CDR3 runs 15 residues. This sample also appeared in a second study, on T cells expressing NK-cell markers. That work adds: 5'RACE template switching built TCR beta cDNA with unique molecular identifiers. Dominant NKG2C+ clonotypes made up roughly 1.0-8% of CD8+ T cells in several donors.

The chain links TRBV9 to TRBJ2-7; 10 positions agree with TRBD1. The receptor was derived from a man aged 50 to 60 who received an inactivated influenza vaccine. The sample in question was CD4+ T cells sorted from PBMCs, obtained roughly 12 days after vaccination. The CDR3 sequence: CASSFRTGGSNEQYF. CDR3 sequence (DNA): TGTGCCAGCAGCTTTCGGACAGGGGGTAGTAACGAGCAGTACTTC.